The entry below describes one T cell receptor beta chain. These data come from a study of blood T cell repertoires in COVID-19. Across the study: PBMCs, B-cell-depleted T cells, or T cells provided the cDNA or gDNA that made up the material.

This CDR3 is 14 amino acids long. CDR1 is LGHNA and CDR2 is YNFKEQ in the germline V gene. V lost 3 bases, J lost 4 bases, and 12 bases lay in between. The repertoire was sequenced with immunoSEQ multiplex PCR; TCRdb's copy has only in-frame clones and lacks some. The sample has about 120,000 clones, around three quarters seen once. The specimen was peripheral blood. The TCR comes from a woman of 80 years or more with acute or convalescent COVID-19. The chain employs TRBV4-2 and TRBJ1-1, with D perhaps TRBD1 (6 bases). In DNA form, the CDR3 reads TGTGCCAGCAGCCAGTTGCAGGGGTCCACTGAAGCTTTCTTT. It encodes CASSQLQGSTEAFF.